One and the same sample provided the 25 T cell receptor beta chains below, sequenced in a study of blood T cell repertoires in COVID-19. The protocol was immunoSEQ multiplex PCR, while the TCRdb copy is restricted to in-frame clones and leaves out a portion. Of some 120,000 clones in the sample, about 85% were seen once. The sample comprised peripheral blood. All receptors derive from a man between 65 and 85 years old with acute or convalescent COVID-19.

The chain couples TRBV9 to TRBJ1-3, with 7 bases matching TRBD1. Looked up from germline, CDR1 is SGDLS and CDR2 is YYNGEE. The CDR3 is 16 amino acids. Unmatched junction bases numbered 7, after V lost 4 bases and J lost 0 bases. The CDR3 sequence is CASSKGTDASGNTIYF. Written as DNA, the CDR3 is TGTGCCAGCAGCAAAGGGACAGACGCCTCTGGAAACACCATATATTTT.

This chain links TRBV19 with TRBJ2-4, with 8 bases aligning to TRBD1. The CDR3 contains 15 residues. The ends lost 9 bases at V and 1 base at J; junction bases unmatched: 8. From germline, CDR1 is LNHDA and CDR2 SQIVND (reference sequence). CDR3 nucleotides: TGTGCCAGCCGTGGACAGGGCACGGCCAAAAACATTCAGTACTTC. Translation gives CASRGQGTAKNIQYF.

The chain carries TRBV5-6 and TRBJ2-5, with a tentative D call TRBD2 (5 bases). CDR1 is SGHDT and CDR2 is YYEEEE in the germline V gene. Trimming pared 0 bases from V and 1 base from J, leaving 7 bases between. This CDR3 is built from 14 residues. The CDR3 region is CASSLGTAQETQYF. Written as DNA, the CDR3 is TGTGCCAGCAGCTTGGGGACTGCCCAAGAGACCCAGTACTTC.

This clone was counted a single time. The chain couples TRBV5-1 to TRBJ2-1; 7 bases are shared with TRBD2. Germline values: CDR1 SGHRS, CDR2 YFSETQ. After removal of 1 base from V and 1 base from J, the junction contained 2 bases not matched to a gene. The CDR3 sequence is 15 residues long. The CDR3 DNA follows: TGCGCCAGCAGCTTGCAACTAGCGTCCTACAATGAGCAGTTCTTC. Translation gives CASSLQLASYNEQFF.

The chain couples TRBV2 to TRBJ2-7, with D unclear. V was shortened by 7 bases and J by 6 bases, with 10 bases between the two germline ends. The CDR3 loop spans 11 amino acids. The germline V gene encodes CDR1 SNHLY and CDR2 FYNNEI. The CDR3 nucleotides are TGTGCCAGCATTTACAGCTCCGAGCAGTACTTC. Its protein product is CASIYSSEQYF.

In this sample, this clone turned up a few times. V gene TRBV29-1 combines with J gene TRBJ2-5; a weak D match, TRBD1 (6 bases). Germline V gene lookup returns CDR1 SQVTM and CDR2 ANQGSEA. This CDR3 comprises 12 residues. V was clipped by 7 bases and J by 7 bases, with 16 bases between them. CDR3 in amino acids: CSASQGSGTQYF. The DNA for the CDR3 is TGCAGCGCCTCACAGGGCAGCGGGACCCAGTACTTC.

This clone was seen more than once but under ten times. The chain links TRBV10-3 to TRBJ1-2, with D possibly being TRBD1 (5 bases). The V gene lost 10 bases and the J gene lost 2 bases, with 11 bases spanning the gap. CDR3 length equals 12 residues. Per germline, CDR1 ENHRY and CDR2 SYGVKD. The CDR3: CANWGPNYGYTF. In DNA, the CDR3 is TGTGCCAATTGGGGCCCAAACTATGGCTACACCTTC.

This clone came up a few times. The CDR3 protein is CASSEAGLSNEQFF. CDR3 bases: TGTGCCAGCAGTGAAGCGGGCCTTTCGAATGAGCAGTTCTTC. This sequence joins TRBV6-1 and TRBJ2-1; no reliable D call. The CDR3 extends over 14 amino acids. The germline V gene has CDR1 MNHNS and CDR2 SASEGT. With 0 bases removed from V and 7 bases from J, the gap between germline ends came to 10 bases.

This rearrangement joins TRBV28 to TRBJ1-2; D might be TRBD1 (5 bases). The CDR3 sequence is 14 residues long. Trimming removed 1 base at V and 5 bases at J, with 11 bases between. Germline loops: CDR1 MDHEN, CDR2 SYDVKM. The CDR3 bases are TGTGCCAGCAGTTTATCGTCCCAGGGTTATGGCTACACCTTC. It is translated as CASSLSSQGYGYTF.

The V call is TRBV2, the J call TRBJ2-1; 7 positions agree with TRBD1. Germline lookup yields CDR1 SNHLY and CDR2 FYNNEI. CDR3 length equals 15 residues. J lost 0 bases, V lost 5 bases, and 4 bases had no gene match. CDR3 DNA: TGTGCCAGCAGTTTAACAGGGGACTCCTACAATGAGCAGTTCTTC. Protein: CASSLTGDSYNEQFF.

V and J are TRBV6-5 and TRBJ1-5; unclear D gene. CDR3 length: 15 amino acids. From germline, CDR1 is MNHEY and CDR2 SVGAGI. V gave up 4 bases and J gave up 7 bases, with 17 bases separating them. This CDR3 reads CASSFLGSTKQPQHF. CDR3 sequence (DNA): TGTGCCAGCAGTTTTTTGGGTTCGACTAAACAGCCCCAGCATTTT.

V usage is TRBV19 and J usage is TRBJ1-2; D not certain. Trimming pared 5 bases from V and 13 bases from J, leaving 20 bases between. Germline lookup yields CDR1 LNHDA and CDR2 SQIVND (reference sequence). The CDR3 covers 13 residues. CDR3 amino acids: CASSPTGGEGSTF. CDR3 nucleotide sequence: TGTGCCAGTAGTCCCACGGGAGGAGAAGGGAGCACCTTC. Full variable domain (missing parts from reference TRBV19 and TRBJ1-2): DGGITQSPKYLFRKEGQNVTLSCEQNLNHDAMYWYRQDPGQGLRLIYYSQIVNDFQKGDIAEGYSVSREKKESFPLTVTSAQKNPTAFYLCASSPTGGEGSTFGSGTRLTVV.

The rearrangement joins TRBV2 to TRBJ1-4; 8 bases line up with TRBD1. The trim removed 6 bases at V and 4 bases at J, leaving 4 bases unmatched. CDR3 length: 14 residues. Germline V gene lookup returns CDR1 SNHLY and CDR2 FYNNEI. In DNA, the CDR3 is TGTGCCAGCAGGACACAGGGGGTTAATGAAAAACTGTTTTTT. Protein: CASRTQGVNEKLFF.

CDR3 in DNA: TGTGCCAGCAGCACCGCACAGGGGGTATATGGCTACACCTTC. Protein sequence: CASSTAQGVYGYTF. The chain has TRBV11-2 and TRBJ1-2, with 8 bases lining up with TRBD1. The J segment lost 5 bases and the V segment lost 5 bases, leaving 7 bases of the junction unmatched. Germline CDR1 SGHAT, CDR2 FQNNGV. This CDR3 is 14 amino acids long.

The V and J genes are TRBV11-3 and TRBJ2-2; 11 bases map to TRBD1. The V gene end was trimmed by 5 bases and the J gene end by 6 bases; junction bases not matched to a gene: 5. Germline V gene lookup returns CDR1 SGHNT and CDR2 YENEEA. The CDR3 contains 15 residues. CDR3 residues: CASSPRTGGSGELFF. CDR3 coding DNA: TGTGCCAGCAGCCCAAGGACAGGGGGCTCCGGGGAGCTGTTTTTT. Combining the CDR3 with reference TRBV11-3 and TRBJ2-2 gives the whole variable domain EAGVVQSPRYKIIEKKQPVAFWCNPISGHNTLYWYLQNLGQGPELLIRYENEEAVDDSQLPKDRFSAERLKGVDSTLKIQPAELGDSAVYLCASSPRTGGSGELFFGEGSRLTVL.

CDR3 DNA: TGTGCCAGAAGGTCGCGGAGCTATGGCTACACCTTC. Its protein product is CARRSRSYGYTF. V usage is TRBV5-3 and J usage is TRBJ1-2, with D unclear. TRBV5-3 is classed as an ORF, of uncertain function. Trimming stripped 5 bases from V and 4 bases from J, with 9 bases between. The length of the CDR3 is 12 residues.

The rearrangement links TRBV7-6 to TRBJ1-1; 10 bases line up with TRBD1. Germline V lookup: CDR1 SGHVS, CDR2 FNYEAQ. V dropped 1 base and J dropped 0; count of bases not matched to a gene: 2. There are 16 residues in the CDR3. The DNA of the CDR3 is TGTGCCAGCAGCTTAGGCGGACAGGGGGTGAACACTGAAGCTTTCTTT. Its translation: CASSLGGQGVNTEAFF.

The V and J genes are TRBV20-1 and TRBJ1-2, with D maybe TRBD1 (5 bases). Germline CDR1 DFQATT, CDR2 SNEGSKA (reference sequence). V was cut by 3 bases and J by 8 bases, with 19 bases left in between. This CDR3 has 14 residues. As DNA, the CDR3 is TGCAGTGCTAGTGCGATCGGGAGGGGAGGAGGCTACACCTTC. This gives the protein CSASAIGRGGGYTF.

The rearrangement uses TRBV30 and TRBJ2-3; tentative D call: TRBD1 (5 bases). The V and J ends lost 2 bases and 6 bases respectively, with 9 bases between them. The CDR3 extends over 12 amino acids. Germline assignment: CDR1 GTSNPN and CDR2 SVGIG (reference sequence). DNA for the CDR3: TGTGCCTGGAGTCTTAGACAGGATACGCAGTATTTT. Translating it yields CAWSLRQDTQYF.

Only a few counts were recorded for this clone. This chain connects TRBV3-1 (or the pseudogene TRBV3-2) to TRBJ1-2; D gene uncertain. Germline V CDR1 and CDR2: LGHDT, YNNKEL (reference sequence). V lost 1 base, J lost 0 bases, and 6 bases lay in between. This CDR3 spans 14 amino acids. CDR3 coding DNA: TGTGCCAGCAGCCAAGGGGAGACTAACTATGGCTACACCTTC. It codes for CASSQGETNYGYTF.

CDR3 loop: CASSGTGIHEQYF. The CDR3 DNA is TGTGCCAGCAGCGGGACAGGGATCCACGAGCAGTACTTC. The V call is TRBV6-5, the J call TRBJ2-7, with TRBD1 matching over 9 bases. Germline assignment: CDR1 MNHEY and CDR2 SVGAGI. J gave up 5 bases and V 6 bases, and 5 bases lay outside the gene matches. This CDR3 spans 13 amino acids.

Many counts were recorded for this clone. This chain links TRBV7-2 with TRBJ2-5, with a possible D match to TRBD1 (7 bases). V gave up 1 base and J gave up 4 bases, with 16 bases separating them. In germline, CDR1 is SGHTA, CDR2 FQGNSA. The CDR3 length is 16 residues. The CDR3 DNA follows: TGTGCCAGCAGCTTAGTAGCCGCAGGGGGAGGAGAGACCCAGTACTTC. Amino acids: CASSLVAAGGGETQYF.

The V and J genes are TRBV28 and TRBJ1-2; 10 bases fit TRBD1. The CDR3 runs to 15 residues. Germline values: CDR1 MDHEN, CDR2 SYDVKM. Germline trimming cut 6 bases from V and 8 bases from J; bases unmatched to any gene: 12. CDR3 bases: TGTGCCAGCAGACTCTCAACGACAGGGGGCCGGGGCTACACCTTC. This gives the protein CASRLSTTGGRGYTF.

The V and J genes are TRBV28 and TRBJ1-3; D is ambiguous. This CDR3 comprises 16 residues. V lost 2 bases and J lost 0, with 11 bases in between. The germline V gene has CDR1 MDHEN and CDR2 SYDVKM. DNA of the CDR3: TGTGCCAGCAGTTTACGCGCCGTACTCTCTGGAAACACCATATATTTT. It codes for CASSLRAVLSGNTIYF.

This clone was observed at least ten times. The chain carries TRBV7-8 and TRBJ2-1, with 11 bases matching TRBD2. From germline, CDR1 is SGHVS and CDR2 FQNEAQ. This CDR3 spans 17 amino acids. The trim removed 5 bases at V and 4 bases at J, leaving 10 bases unmatched. CDR3 sequence (DNA): TGTGCCAGCAGCAAGAGGGCTAGCGGGGGGCTTTACAATGAGCAGTTCTTC. It specifies CASSKRASGGLYNEQFF.